This T cell receptor (beta chain) was identified in a study of cytomegalovirus exposure and HLA in healthy donors. Study outcomes and limitations: Later analysis identified several of the most significant clusters that appeared linked to common viral pathogens. Follow-up analysis later connected one missense variant in DCLRE1C with trimming of TCR beta V- and J-genes. As a later analysis revealed, the rate of TCR association differed by HLA locus, with DRB1 most and HLA-C fewest.

Germline V gene sequence: CDR1 MGHDK, CDR2 SYGVNS. The V segment lost 7 bases and the J segment 3 bases; nucleotides outside the gene matches: 13. The CDR3 has 16 amino acids. A word on this clone: The antigen remains undetermined.

Primers for the PCR totalled 60 Vbeta and 13 Jbeta. Original processing notes: It was a later analysis that counted about 80 million unique TCR beta chains, of which approximately 9.9 million were shared. TCRdb keeps only in-frame clones here, not all; method: immunoSEQ multiplex PCR. V and J calls and clone size are given by that table; D and trimming were obtained from the DNA. The table lists under 200,000 clones, 77% of them singletons, with approximately 7% in the top ten. Sequenced material: PBMCs. This clonotype originated in a male donor in good health and CMV-seropositive. The chain employs TRBV25-1 and TRBJ2-3; 7 bases agree with TRBD2. CDR3 residues: CASMGPERGGTDTQYF. Here the CDR3 DNA reads TGTGCCAGCATGGGCCCGGAGCGGGGTGGGACAGATACGCAGTATTTT.